A selection of T cell receptor beta chains follows, all from one sample in a study of T cells in Graves' hyperthyroidism and ophthalmopathy. MiXCR was run by TCRdb on the multiplex PCR reads, yielding one entry per CDR3 protein. The sample lists around 600,000 distinct CDR3 sequences, about 14% occurring once. Sequenced sample: blood. Receptors were obtained from a woman aged 45-65 years with Graves' ophthalmopathy. Both conserved end residues are part of each CDR3. A D gene is named only where the DNA matches it firmly. Not all rows give a size; the values are once, few, many and, for expanded clones, a class.

>TRBV15|NA|TRBJ2-5|NA
TGTGCCACCAGCAGCGGACCGTCTAGGGGAGAGACCCAGTACTTC
CATSSGPSRGETQYF
>TRBV2|NA|TRBJ1-5|few
TGTGCCAGCAGTGGAAACAGGGTAAGAGGCAATCAGCCCCAGCATTTT
CASSGNRVRGNQPQHF
>TRBV7-3|NA|TRBJ2-7|NA
TGTGCCAGCAGCCCTGCCGGGGCGGCAACCTACGAGCAGTACTTC
CASSPAGAATYEQYF
>TRBV3-1|TRBD2|TRBJ2-1|many
TGTGCCAGCAGCCAAGAAGGATTTCGGGCTAGCGGGTACAATGAGCAGTTCTTC
CASSQEGFRASGYNEQFF
>TRBV6-7|NA|TRBJ1-1|many
TGTGCCAGCAGGAGGGAGAACACTGAAGCTTTCTTT
CASRRENTEAFF
>TRBV18|TRBD2|TRBJ2-1|many
TGTGCCAGCTCACCGACCACAAGCGGGAGACGGGCCTACAATGAGCAGTTCTTC
CASSPTTSGRRAYNEQFF
>TRBV6-2/TRBV6-3|TRBD1|TRBJ1-2|many
TGTGCCAGCAGCGGGACAGGGGGAATCGATGGCTACACCTTC
CASSGTGGIDGYTF
>TRBV20-1|TRBD2|TRBJ2-2|few
TGCAGTGCTAGAGACAGGACGAGCGGGACCAACACCGGGGAGCTGTTTTTT
CSARDRTSGTNTGELFF
>TRBV29-1|NA|TRBJ2-1|NA
TGCAGCGTTGCGGAGATCGGAGGGACCTTACTCCTCTACGAGCAGTTCTTC
CSVAEIGGTLLLYEQFF
>TRBV6-1|TRBD2|TRBJ2-5|many
TGTGCCAGCAGAGGGAGCGGGAGGGCCGGAGAGACCCAGTACTTC
CASRGSGRAGETQYF
>TRBV15|NA|TRBJ2-7|many
TGTGCCACCAGCAGAGATGGGGCCCTTACCTACGAGCAGTACTTC
CATSRDGALTYEQYF
>TRBV7-3|TRBD1|TRBJ2-3|many
TGTGCCAGCAGCTTTTACAGGGGACGCACAGATACGCAGTATTTT
CASSFYRGRTDTQYF
>TRBV13|TRBD1|TRBJ2-7|few
TGTGCCAGCAGTTTGGGACAGGGGGCTTCGGGATACGAGCAGTACTTC
CASSLGQGASGYEQYF
>TRBV19|NA|TRBJ2-7|few
TGTGCCAGCAGCTTTACAGCTACCTACGAGCAGTACTTC
CASSFTATYEQYF
>TRBV27|NA|TRBJ1-4|many
TGTGCCAGCAGCTTGGATTCTGAAAAACTGTTTTTT
CASSLDSEKLFF
>TRBV10-1|NA|TRBJ2-7|NA
TGCGCCAGCAGTGAGTCCCAGGGAACCTACGAGCAGTACTTC
CASSESQGTYEQYF
>TRBV12-3/TRBV12-4|TRBD1|TRBJ1-1|many
TGTGCCAGCAGCGACAGGGGTGCCGAAGCTTTCTTT
CASSDRGAEAFF
>TRBV28|TRBD2|TRBJ2-7|many
TGTGCCAGCAGTTTATCGACTAGCGGCTACGAGCAGTACTTC
CASSLSTSGYEQYF
>TRBV3-1|TRBD2|TRBJ2-7|many
TGTGCCAGCAGTTTCCCGGGAGGACTGCCCTACGAGCAGTACTTC
CASSFPGGLPYEQYF
>TRBV27|NA|TRBJ1-3|few
TGTGCCAGCAGCATGGGCGGGGGGCTTGGAAACACCATATATTTT
CASSMGGGLGNTIYF
>TRBV11-2|NA|TRBJ1-2|few
TGTGCCAGCAGTGACAGTTTAAGGGACTATGGCTACACCTTC
CASSDSLRDYGYTF
>TRBV4-3|NA|TRBJ1-1|many
TGCGCCAGCAGCCAACGGGAGTGGGCCACTGAAGCTTTCTTT
CASSQREWATEAFF
>TRBV7-2|NA|TRBJ2-1|few
TGTGCCAGCAGCCAAGATTGGTCCATTGTTGGGCACAATGAGCAGTTCTTC
CASSQDWSIVGHNEQFF
>TRBV6-2/TRBV6-3|TRBD1|TRBJ1-5|many
TGTGCCAGCAGTCCAACCGGGACAGGGCTGGCCCAGCATTTT
CASSPTGTGLAQHF
>TRBV19|TRBD2|TRBJ2-1|NA
TGTGCCAGTAGTATAGACGATACGCGGGAGTGGTTCTGGGAGCAGTTCTTC
CASSIDDTREWFWEQFF
>TRBV11-1|TRBD2|TRBJ2-1|NA
TGTGCCAGCAGCAACCAGAGAGTAGCGGGAGGGCAATTTAAAGGGAATGAGCAGTTCTTC
CASSNQRVAGGQFKGNEQFF
>TRBV9|TRBD1|TRBJ2-1|few
TGTGCCAGCAGCCCAGGACAGGGGGCCGTCTACAATGAGCAGTTCTTC
CASSPGQGAVYNEQFF
>TRBV12-3/TRBV12-4|NA|TRBJ2-1|once
TGTGCCAGCAGTTTAGTGCCGTCTAGCTCCTACAATGAGCAGTTCTTC
CASSLVPSSSYNEQFF
>TRBV20-1|NA|TRBJ2-7|many
TGCAGTGCTAGAGACCCGTACGAGCAGTACTTC
CSARDPYEQYF
>TRBV5-1|NA|TRBJ2-1|many
TGCGCCAGCAGCTCCCGAATGGGGAGCTCCTACAATGAGCAGTTCTTC
CASSSRMGSSYNEQFF
>TRBV18|NA|TRBJ2-5|many
TGTGCCAGCTCACCATTCGAGAAAGAGACCCAGTACTTC
CASSPFEKETQYF
>TRBV25-1|TRBD2|TRBJ2-1|NA
TGTGCCAGCAGTTTAGCGGGAGCGGACAATGAGCAGTTCTTC
CASSLAGADNEQFF
>TRBV18|NA|TRBJ1-1|many
TGTGCCAGCTCACCAGGGATTGAGTGGAGCACTGAAGCTTTCTTT
CASSPGIEWSTEAFF
>TRBV6-1|NA|TRBJ2-7|many
TGTGCCAGCAGTGAGGGGGCCATCGCCTACGAGCAGTACTTC
CASSEGAIAYEQYF
>TRBV6-1|TRBD2|TRBJ2-1|many
TGTGCCAGCAGAGGGCCGGGAGGGCCGAATGAGCAGTTCTTC
CASRGPGGPNEQFF
>TRBV11-2|TRBD1|TRBJ2-7|NA
TGTGCCAGCAGCCCCTGGGACAGCTACGAGCAGTACTTC
CASSPWDSYEQYF
>TRBV30|TRBD1|TRBJ1-3|NA
TGTGCCTGGAGACGGGACAGGTCTGGAAACACCATATATTTT
CAWRRDRSGNTIYF
>TRBV16|TRBD1|TRBJ1-1|many
TGTGCCAGCAGCCACCCTGGACAGGGTTCGAACACTGAAGCTTTCTTT
CASSHPGQGSNTEAFF
>TRBV10-3|TRBD2|TRBJ2-3|few
TGTGCCAGCGGACAGGGACTTAGCGGGGGGCGCGCAGATACGCAGTATTTT
CASGQGLSGGRADTQYF
>TRBV7-9|TRBD1|TRBJ1-4|NA
TGTGCCAGCAGCCTGACAGGGGGATTTACTAATGAAAAACTGTTTTTT
CASSLTGGFTNEKLFF
>TRBV7-6|TRBD1|TRBJ2-2|NA
TGTGCCAGCAGCTCAACACAGGGGTTGACCACCGGGGAGCTGTTTTTT
CASSSTQGLTTGELFF
>TRBV4-3|TRBD1|TRBJ2-1|NA
TGCGCCAGCAGCCAAGATTCGAGGGGGCATGAGCAGTTCTTC
CASSQDSRGHEQFF
>TRBV2|NA|TRBJ2-7|few
TGTGCCAGCGTTGGCAGGGTTTACGAGCAGTACTTC
CASVGRVYEQYF
>TRBV7-6|NA|TRBJ2-1|few
TGTGCCAGCAGCCAGATGAATGAGCAGTTCTTC
CASSQMNEQFF
>TRBV6-5|TRBD2|TRBJ2-7|few
TGTGCCAGCAGTTCACTAGCGGGGGCCTACGAGCAGTACTTC
CASSSLAGAYEQYF
>TRBV9|NA|TRBJ2-2|few
TGTGCCAGCAGCGCAGGGGCGAACACCGGGGAGCTGTTTTTT
CASSAGANTGELFF
>TRBV7-8|TRBD1|TRBJ2-1|NA
TGTGCCAGCAGCCCCCTATACAGGGGGCCCCACAATGAGCAGTTCTTC
CASSPLYRGPHNEQFF
>TRBV6-2/TRBV6-3|TRBD2|TRBJ2-4|NA
TGTGCCAGCAGTGGACTAGCGGGTCGAGCCAAAAACATTCAGTACTTC
CASSGLAGRAKNIQYF
>TRBV4-1|NA|TRBJ1-1|NA
TGCGCCAGCAGCCATTTTAGTGGGCTCGGCACTGAAGCTTTCTTT
CASSHFSGLGTEAFF